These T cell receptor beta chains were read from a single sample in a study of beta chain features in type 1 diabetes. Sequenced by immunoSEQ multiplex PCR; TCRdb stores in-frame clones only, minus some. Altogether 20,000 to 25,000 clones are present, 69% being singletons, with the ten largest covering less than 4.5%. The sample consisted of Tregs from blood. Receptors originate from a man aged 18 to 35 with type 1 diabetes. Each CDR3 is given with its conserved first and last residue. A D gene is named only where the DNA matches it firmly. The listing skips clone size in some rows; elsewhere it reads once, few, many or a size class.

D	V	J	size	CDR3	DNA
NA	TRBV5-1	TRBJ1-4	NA	CASSLGQAPNEKLFF	TGCGCCAGCAGCTTGGGACAGGCACCAAATGAAAAACTGTTTTTT
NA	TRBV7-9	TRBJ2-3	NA	CASSYYSGTDTQYF	TGTGCCAGCAGCTATTACTCGGGCACAGATACGCAGTATTTT
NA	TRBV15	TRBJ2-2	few	CATSRQYTGELFF	TGTGCCACCAGCAGACAATACACCGGGGAGCTGTTTTTT
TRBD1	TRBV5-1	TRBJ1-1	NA	CASSPGTDEAFF	TGCGCCAGCAGCCCAGGGACAGATGAAGCTTTCTTT
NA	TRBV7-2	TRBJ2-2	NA	CASSSSWRDSLLFGELFF	TGTGCCAGCAGCAGCTCTTGGCGGGACAGTCTCTTATTCGGGGAGCTGTTTTTT
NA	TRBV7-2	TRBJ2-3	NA	CASSQGRDRTTDTQYF	TGTGCCAGCAGCCAGGGGAGGGACAGGACTACAGATACGCAGTATTTT
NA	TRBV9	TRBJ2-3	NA	CASSVQGSTDTQYF	TGTGCCAGCAGCGTACAGGGCAGCACAGATACGCAGTATTTT
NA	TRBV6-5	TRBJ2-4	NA	CASSENRKNIQYF	TGTGCCAGCAGTGAGAACAGGAAAAACATTCAGTACTTC
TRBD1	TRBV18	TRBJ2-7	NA	CASSRPGQGADEQYF	TGTGCCAGCTCACGACCGGGACAGGGGGCTGACGAGCAGTACTTC
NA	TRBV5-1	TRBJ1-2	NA	CASSLGVITNYGYTF	TGCGCCAGCAGCTTGGGAGTAATTACTAACTATGGCTACACCTTC
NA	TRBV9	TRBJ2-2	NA	CASSVEVRPGELFF	TGTGCCAGCAGCGTAGAAGTGAGACCCGGGGAGCTGTTTTTC
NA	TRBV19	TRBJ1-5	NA	CASSIAGGQPQHF	TGTGCCAGTAGTATAGCGGGAGGGCAGCCCCAGCATTTT
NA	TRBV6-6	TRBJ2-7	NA	CASSYGGEQYF	TGTGCCAGCAGTTACGGGGGGGAGCAGTACTTC
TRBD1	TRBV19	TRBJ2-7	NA	CASSPAGTGPYEQYF	TGTGCCAGTAGTCCTGCCGGGACAGGACCCTACGAGCAGTACTTC
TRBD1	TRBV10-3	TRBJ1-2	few	CAISGQGYGYTF	TGTGCCATCAGTGGACAGGGATATGGCTACACCTTC
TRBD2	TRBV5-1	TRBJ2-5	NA	CARAGLGEETQYF	TGCGCCAGAGCGGGACTAGGGGAAGAGACCCAGTACTTC
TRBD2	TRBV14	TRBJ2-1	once	CASSPRIAGVSYNEQFF	TGTGCCAGCAGCCCACGGATAGCGGGGGTCTCCTACAATGAGCAGTTCTTC
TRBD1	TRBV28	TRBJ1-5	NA	CASSNDMGQGLNQPQHF	TGTGCCAGCAGCAATGATATGGGACAGGGATTGAATCAGCCCCAGCATTTT
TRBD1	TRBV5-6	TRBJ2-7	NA	CASRRTGSSTYEQYF	TGTGCCAGCAGAAGGACAGGGAGTAGTACCTACGAGCAGTACTTC
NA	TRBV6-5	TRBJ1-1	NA	CASSYEAGVLGTEAFF	TGTGCCAGCAGTTACGAGGCAGGGGTACTGGGCACTGAAGCTTTCTTT
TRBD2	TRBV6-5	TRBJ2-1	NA	CASSYHGLAGGNEQFF	TGTGCCAGCAGTTACCACGGACTAGCGGGAGGCAATGAGCAGTTCTTC
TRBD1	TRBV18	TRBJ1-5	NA	CASARTGDQPQHF	TGTGCCAGCGCCAGGACAGGGGACCAGCCCCAGCATTTT
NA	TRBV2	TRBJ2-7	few	CASKSYEQYF	TGTGCCAGCAAGAGTTACGAGCAGTACTTC
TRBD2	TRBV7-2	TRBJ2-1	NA	CASSLGLAGGHEQFF	TGTGCCAGCAGCCTGGGGCTAGCGGGGGGGCATGAGCAGTTCTTC
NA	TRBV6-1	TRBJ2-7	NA	CASREQGGEQYF	TGTGCCAGCAGGGAACAGGGCGGCGAGCAGTACTTC
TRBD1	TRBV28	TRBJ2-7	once	CASRKQGPPYEQYF	TGTGCCAGCAGAAAACAGGGGCCCCCCTACGAGCAGTACTTC
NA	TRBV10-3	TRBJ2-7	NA	CAISESSVYSEQYF	TGTGCCATCAGTGAGTCTAGTGTCTATTCCGAGCAGTACTTC
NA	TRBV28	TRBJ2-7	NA	CASRDEGREQYF	TGTGCCAGCAGGGACGAGGGGAGGGAGCAGTACTTC
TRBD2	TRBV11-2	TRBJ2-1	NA	CASSITSGSYNEQFF	TGTGCCAGCAGCATCACTAGCGGCTCCTACAATGAGCAGTTCTTC
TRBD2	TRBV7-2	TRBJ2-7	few	CASRGGSGAGEQYF	TGTGCCAGCAGGGGGGGTAGCGGGGCGGGGGAGCAGTACTTC
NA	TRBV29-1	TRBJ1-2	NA	CSVGQGGNGYTF	TGCAGCGTTGGTCAGGGAGGGAATGGCTACACCTTC
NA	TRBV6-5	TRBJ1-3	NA	CASRYNGPGNTIYF	TGTGCCAGCAGATATAATGGGCCTGGAAACACCATATATTTT
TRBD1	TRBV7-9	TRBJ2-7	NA	CASSPGQFYEQYF	TGTGCCAGCAGCCCGGGACAGTTCTACGAGCAGTACTTC
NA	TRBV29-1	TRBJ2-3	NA	CSVVVLGTDTQYF	TGCAGCGTTGTGGTCCTCGGTACAGATACGCAGTATTTT
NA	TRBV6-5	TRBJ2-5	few	CASSYSEVGTQYF	TGTGCCAGCAGTTACTCGGAGGTGGGGACCCAGTACTTC